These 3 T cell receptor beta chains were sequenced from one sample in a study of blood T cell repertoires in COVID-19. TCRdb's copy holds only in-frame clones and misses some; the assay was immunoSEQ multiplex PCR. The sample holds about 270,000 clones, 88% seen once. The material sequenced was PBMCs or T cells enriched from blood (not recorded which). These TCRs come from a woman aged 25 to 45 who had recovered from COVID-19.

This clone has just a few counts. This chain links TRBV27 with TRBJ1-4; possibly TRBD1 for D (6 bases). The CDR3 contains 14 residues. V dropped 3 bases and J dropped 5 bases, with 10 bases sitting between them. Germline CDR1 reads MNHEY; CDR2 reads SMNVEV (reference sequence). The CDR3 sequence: CASSLTGYNEKLFF. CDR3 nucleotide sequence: TGTGCCAGCAGTTTGACAGGTTACAATGAAAAACTGTTTTTT.

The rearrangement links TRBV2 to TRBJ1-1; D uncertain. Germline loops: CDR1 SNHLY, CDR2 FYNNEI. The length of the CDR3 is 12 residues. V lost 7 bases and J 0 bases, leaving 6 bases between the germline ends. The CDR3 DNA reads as TGTGCCAGCAACCCGGTGAACACTGAAGCTTTCTTT. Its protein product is CASNPVNTEAFF.

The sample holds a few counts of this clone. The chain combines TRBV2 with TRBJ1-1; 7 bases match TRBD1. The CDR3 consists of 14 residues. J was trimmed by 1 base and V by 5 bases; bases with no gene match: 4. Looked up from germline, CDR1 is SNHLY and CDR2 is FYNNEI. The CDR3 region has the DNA TGTGCCAGCAGTCATAGGGGGCAGAACACTGAAGCTTTCTTT. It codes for CASSHRGQNTEAFF.